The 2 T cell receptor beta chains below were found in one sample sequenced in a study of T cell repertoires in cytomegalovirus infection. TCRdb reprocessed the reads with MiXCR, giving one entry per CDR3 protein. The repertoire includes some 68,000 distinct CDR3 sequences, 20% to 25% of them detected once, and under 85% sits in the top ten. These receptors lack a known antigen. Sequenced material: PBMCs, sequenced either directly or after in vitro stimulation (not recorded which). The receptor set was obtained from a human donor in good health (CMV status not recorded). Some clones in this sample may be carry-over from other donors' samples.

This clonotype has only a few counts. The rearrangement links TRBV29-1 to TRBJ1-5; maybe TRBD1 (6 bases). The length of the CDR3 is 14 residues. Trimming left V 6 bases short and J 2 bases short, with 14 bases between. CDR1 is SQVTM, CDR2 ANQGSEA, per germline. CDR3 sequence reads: CSVQLQGGNQPQHF. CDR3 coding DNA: TGCAGCGTCCAGTTACAGGGAGGCAATCAGCCCCAGCATTTT.

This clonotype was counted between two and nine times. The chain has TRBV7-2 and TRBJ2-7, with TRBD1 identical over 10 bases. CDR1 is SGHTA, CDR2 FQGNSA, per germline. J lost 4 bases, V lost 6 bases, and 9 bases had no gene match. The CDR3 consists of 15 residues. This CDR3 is CASSFDRGRLYEQYF. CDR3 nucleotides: TGTGCCAGCAGTTTCGACAGGGGGCGTTTGTACGAGCAGTACTTC.